This T cell receptor (beta chain) was recovered during a study of T cell responses to AZD1222 COVID-19 vaccine. Study results and limitations: Repertoires were collected only later (after the peak T cell response had occurred).

Notes on this clone: What it binds is not known.

The CDR3 totals 16 residues. Between the trimmed V and J ends, which lost 2 bases and 4 bases, there was a span of 16 bases. Germline lookup yields CDR1 MDHEN and CDR2 SYDVKM. Using immunoSEQ multiplex PCR, the repertoire was profiled, and TCRdb retains in-frame clones only, with some absent. The data contain fewer than 100,000 clones, 85% to 90% of them singletons. This chain connects TRBV28 to TRBJ2-3; weak D call: TRBD2 (5 bases). This receptor was identified in an adult who received the AZD1222 COVID-19 vaccine. The sample here was peripheral blood, taken 28 days after the second AZD1222 dose. The CDR3 region is CASSLAAAGDSDTQYF. For the CDR3, the DNA is TGTGCCAGCAGTTTAGCGGCAGCCGGGGATTCAGATACGCAGTATTTT.